This TCR beta chain was observed in a study of chemoradiotherapy in HPV16-positive cancers. Repeated repertoire sampling spanned the course of chemoradiotherapy. Whole-study findings and limits: The functional HPV-specific definition rests on just a couple of HPV16-positive patients. Better recurrence-free survival went with HPV-responsive T-cell expansion in HPV16-positive patients. Candidate HPV-specific clones and E7-related TCR motifs grew in tumor during treatment.

In regard to this clone: Antigen specificity is unknown.

Using immunoSEQ multiplex PCR, the repertoire was profiled, and TCRdb retains in-frame clones only, with some absent. The sample lists 20,000 to 25,000 clones, over 75% occurring once. The CDR3 has 16 residues. Germline-derived CDR1 and CDR2 are LNHDA and SQIVND (reference sequence). V trimming: 3 bases; J trimming: 6 bases; junction bases outside the gene matches: 9. This sequence originates from a human donor with HPV-associated anogenital cancer. V and J are TRBV19 and TRBJ2-2; 8 bases fit TRBD1. This sample comprised blood, obtained from a patient who underwent chemoradiotherapy. DNA of the CDR3: TGTGCCAGTAGTATGATCAGGGGGCGCGGGGCCGGGGAGCTGTTTTTT. Translation: CASSMIRGRGAGELFF.